A single sample gave rise to the 19 T cell receptor beta chains below, sequenced in a study of PD-1 blockade in classical Hodgkin lymphoma. The assay was immunoSEQ multiplex PCR, and TCRdb's table has in-frame clones only and misses some. The sample consists of roughly 40,000 clones, 88% of them appearing once. Each and every patient relapsed after autologous stem cell transplantation, and patients got differing brentuximab vedotin exposure. Here the sequenced sample was peripheral blood mononuclear cells (PBMCs), taken at baseline. All receptors come from a human donor with classical Hodgkin lymphoma.

The chain uses TRBV28 and TRBJ2-5; D is uncertain. The germline V and J ends were trimmed by 6 bases and 3 bases, with 17 bases remaining between them. Per the germline V gene, CDR1 is MDHEN and CDR2 is SYDVKM. This CDR3 comprises 15 residues. The CDR3 sequence is CASSPPRRSEETQYF. CDR3 sequence (DNA): TGTGCCAGCAGCCCCCCGAGAAGATCGGAAGAGACCCAGTACTTC.

The V gene is TRBV28, the J gene TRBJ2-1, with 12 bases identical to TRBD2. The germline V gene encodes CDR1 MDHEN and CDR2 SYDVKM. The V segment lost 5 bases and the J segment 4 bases; nucleotides outside the gene matches: 0. The CDR3 runs 14 residues. In nucleotides, the CDR3 is TGTGCCAGCAGTGGACTAGCGGGGTACAATGAGCAGTTCTTC. It yields the protein CASSGLAGYNEQFF.

This clone was counted once. This rearrangement joins TRBV27 to TRBJ2-3, with a weak D call TRBD1 (5 bases). Germline-derived CDR1 and CDR2 are MNHEY and SMNVEV (reference sequence). Trimming pared 3 bases from V and 7 bases from J, leaving 11 bases between. The CDR3 spans 13 residues. The CDR3 reads CASSFSGQYTQYF. The CDR3 DNA sequence: TGTGCCAGCAGTTTTTCAGGACAATATACGCAGTATTTT.

This chain uses TRBV19 with TRBJ2-5, with D unclear. The CDR3 sequence is 14 residues long. V gave up 3 bases and J gave up 3 bases, with 11 bases separating them. Germline V CDR1 and CDR2: LNHDA, SQIVND (reference sequence). The CDR3 DNA is TGTGCCAGTAGTATCCTCCTAGACAAAGAGACCCAGTACTTC. The encoded protein is CASSILLDKETQYF.

This chain joins TRBV9 and TRBJ1-3, with 12 bases identical to TRBD1. V was clipped by 3 bases and J by 4 bases; unmatched bases: 5. CDR3 length: 16 amino acids. From germline, CDR1 is SGDLS and CDR2 YYNGEE. The CDR3 region has the DNA TGTGCCAGCAGCGCAGGGACAGGGGGCTCGGGAAACACCATATATTTT. It translates to CASSAGTGGSGNTIYF.

This chain joins TRBV6-6 and TRBJ2-2; D may be TRBD2 (7 bases). From germline, CDR1 is MNHNY and CDR2 SVGAGI (reference sequence). The V end was cut by 7 bases, the J end by 6 bases, with 15 bases between. The CDR3 contains 14 residues. In nucleotides, the CDR3 is TGTGCCAGCAAGGAGGGGGGGCCGGCCGGGGAGCTGTTTTTT. Residues: CASKEGGPAGELFF.

The V and J genes are TRBV14 and TRBJ2-7; 8 positions match TRBD1. This CDR3 has 13 amino acids. Germline V gene data show CDR1 as SGHDN and CDR2 as FVKESK. V lost 6 bases to trimming and J lost 5 bases; unmatched junction nucleotides: 6. CDR3 protein: CASSPGGLNEQYF. The CDR3, as DNA: TGTGCCAGCAGTCCAGGGGGCCTCAACGAGCAGTACTTC.

This clone was detected once. This chain joins TRBV5-1 and TRBJ2-1; D remains ambiguous. In germline, CDR1 is SGHRS, CDR2 YFSETQ. The CDR3 runs 12 residues. Trimming left V 5 bases short and J 7 bases short, with 10 bases between. The CDR3 bases are TGCGCCAGCAGTCGAAAGAGGAATGAGCAGTTCTTC. This translates into CASSRKRNEQFF.

The J gene is TRBJ2-5, the V gene TRBV27; D is perhaps TRBD1 or TRBD2 (5 bases each). Germline CDR1 reads MNHEY; CDR2 reads SMNVEV (reference sequence). The V and J ends lost 5 bases and 5 bases respectively, with 18 bases between them. The CDR3 runs 15 residues. The CDR3 loop reads CASSLQAVRRETQYF. As DNA, the CDR3 is TGTGCCAGCAGTCTACAGGCCGTGAGGAGGGAGACCCAGTACTTC.

This chain links TRBV7-9 with TRBJ1-4; D is perhaps TRBD1 (6 bases). The CDR3 runs 14 residues. V was shortened by 6 bases and J by 8 bases, with 16 bases between the two germline ends. Germline V gene sequence: CDR1 SEHNR, CDR2 FQNEAQ (reference sequence). The CDR3 region is CASRGGGAGEKLFF. In nucleotides, the CDR3 is TGTGCCAGCAGGGGTGGGGGCGCTGGGGAAAAACTGTTTTTT.

J is TRBJ2-3 and V is TRBV29-1; 7 bases are a match to TRBD2. CDR1 is SQVTM, CDR2 ANQGSEA, per germline. The J segment lost 5 bases and the V segment lost 0 bases, leaving 8 bases of the junction unmatched. The CDR3 has 15 amino acids. The CDR3 DNA reads TGCAGCGTTGAAGATCCTCGGGGACTAAAAGATACGCAGTATTTT. Translating it yields CSVEDPRGLKDTQYF.

This rearrangement joins TRBV5-8 to TRBJ2-5, with a possible D match to TRBD1 (6 bases). The ends were cut back, 2 bases at V and 2 bases at J, with 13 bases in the middle. Germline CDR1 SGHTS, CDR2 YDEGEE. This CDR3 comprises 15 residues. CDR3 in DNA: TGTGCCAGCAGCTTAGTATCAGGACAGCAAGAGACCCAGTACTTC. Its protein is CASSLVSGQQETQYF.

The genes are TRBV6-5 and TRBJ2-7; D unclear. CDR1 and CDR2 (germline): MNHEY, SVGAGI. V was clipped by 4 bases and J by 2 bases, with 6 bases between them. This CDR3 is 12 amino acids long. In DNA, the CDR3 is TGTGCCAGCAGTTCAACGGCCTACGAGCAGTACTTC. Translation gives CASSSTAYEQYF.

V is TRBV5-4 and J is TRBJ2-7; 7 bases line up with TRBD2. V dropped 0 bases and J dropped 4; count of bases not matched to a gene: 7. CDR3 size: 15 residues. Germline V gene data show CDR1 as SGHNT and CDR2 as YYREEE (reference sequence). The CDR3 DNA follows: TGTGCCAGCAGCTTGGAAGGCGGGAGTCCGTACGAGCAGTACTTC. It yields the protein CASSLEGGSPYEQYF.

This sequence joins TRBV28 and TRBJ1-2, with 8 bases aligning to TRBD1. In germline, CDR1 is MDHEN, CDR2 SYDVKM. This CDR3 comprises 14 residues. V lost 5 bases, J lost 7 bases, and 9 bases stayed unmatched. The CDR3 sequence: CASSQRTGRGGYTF. The CDR3 nucleotides read TGTGCCAGCAGTCAAAGGACAGGGAGGGGTGGCTACACCTTC.

The chain employs TRBV7-6 and TRBJ2-1; TRBD2 matches at 7 bases. The CDR3 sequence is 16 residues long. Germline V lookup: CDR1 SGHVS, CDR2 FNYEAQ. The V and J ends lost 3 bases and 0 bases, in that order; junction bases with no gene match: 5. The CDR3 nucleotides are TGTGCCAGCAGCTTGGGGGGGGAGGCCTCCTACAATGAGCAGTTCTTC. Amino acids: CASSLGGEASYNEQFF.

The gene calls are TRBV27 and TRBJ2-7; TRBD1 agrees at 7 bases. The CDR3 extends over 13 amino acids. Per germline, CDR1 MNHEY and CDR2 SMNVEV (reference sequence). The ends lost 4 bases at V and 7 bases at J; junction bases unmatched: 7. CDR3 sequence reads: CASSSRQGWEQYF. CDR3 DNA: TGTGCCAGCAGTTCTCGACAGGGATGGGAGCAGTACTTC.

Only a few counts were recorded for this clone. The V call is TRBV21-1, the J call TRBJ2-2. TRBV21-1 is reported as a pseudogene. CDR3 length equals 13 residues. Here the CDR3 reads CAIVPTFTGELFF. The CDR3 DNA reads as TGTGCCATCGTGCCGACCTTCACCGGGGAGCTGTTTTTT.

This sequence joins TRBV7-7 and TRBJ2-1; 8 nucleotides line up with TRBD2. J was trimmed by 7 bases and V by 6 bases; bases with no gene match: 8. Germline CDR1 SSHAT, CDR2 FNYEAQ (reference sequence). The CDR3 totals 14 residues. The CDR3 DNA follows: TGTGCCAGCAGTCTCATGACTAGCGCAAATGAGCAGTTCTTC. Protein: CASSLMTSANEQFF.